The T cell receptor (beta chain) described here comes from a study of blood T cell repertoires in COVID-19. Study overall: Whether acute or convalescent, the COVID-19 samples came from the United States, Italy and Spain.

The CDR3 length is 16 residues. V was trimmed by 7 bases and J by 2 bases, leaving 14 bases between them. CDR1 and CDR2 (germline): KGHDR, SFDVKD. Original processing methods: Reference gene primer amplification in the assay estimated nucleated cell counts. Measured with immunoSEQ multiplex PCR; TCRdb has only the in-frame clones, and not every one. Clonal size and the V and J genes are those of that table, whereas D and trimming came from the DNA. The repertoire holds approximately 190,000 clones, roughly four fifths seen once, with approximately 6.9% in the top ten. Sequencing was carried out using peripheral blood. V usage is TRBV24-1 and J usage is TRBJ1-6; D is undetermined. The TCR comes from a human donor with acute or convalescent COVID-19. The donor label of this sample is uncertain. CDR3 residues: CATRAGIGAYNSPLHF. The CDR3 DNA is TGTGCCACCAGGGCGGGAATAGGCGCCTATAATTCACCCCTCCACTTT.